The clone carrying this TCR beta chain was counted between two and nine times. J lost 3 bases, V lost 3 bases, and 1 base had no gene match. The CDR3 is 15 amino acids. CDR1 is MRHNA and CDR2 is SNTAGT in the germline V gene. This entry belongs to a study of control samples from healthy donors and cancer patients. Libraries were prepared by immunoSEQ multiplex PCR; TCRdb keeps only in-frame clonotypes and omits some of them. The sample carries about 170,000 clones, 91% recorded once. This chain uses TRBV6-4 with TRBJ2-1; 11 bases are shared with TRBD2. This receptor was obtained from a woman in her 30s in good health. Sequenced sample: blood. DNA for the CDR3: TGTGCCAGCAGTGAAGGGACTAGCGGCTACAATGAGCAGTTCTTC. Translation: CASSEGTSGYNEQFF.